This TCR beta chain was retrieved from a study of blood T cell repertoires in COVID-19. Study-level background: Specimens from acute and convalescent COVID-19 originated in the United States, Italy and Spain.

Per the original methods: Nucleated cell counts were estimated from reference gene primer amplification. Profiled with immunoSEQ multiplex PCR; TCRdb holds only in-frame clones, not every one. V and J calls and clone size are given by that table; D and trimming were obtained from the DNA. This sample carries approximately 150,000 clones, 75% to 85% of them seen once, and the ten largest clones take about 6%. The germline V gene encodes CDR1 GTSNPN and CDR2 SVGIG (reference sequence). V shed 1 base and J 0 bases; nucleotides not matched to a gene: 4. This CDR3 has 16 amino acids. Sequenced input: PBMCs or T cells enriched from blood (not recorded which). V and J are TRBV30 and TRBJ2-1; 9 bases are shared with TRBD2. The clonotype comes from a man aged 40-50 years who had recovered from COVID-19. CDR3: CAWSGPGLASYNEQFF. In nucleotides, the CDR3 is TGTGCCTGGAGTGGACCGGGACTAGCCTCCTACAATGAGCAGTTCTTC.